This T cell receptor beta chain is from a study of identifying expanded T cells in peripheral blood. Regarding the study as a whole: Technical replicates showed around 1.2 changed clones; two weeks about 16; four weeks 19. Across healthy donors, higher total template counts meant significantly greater approximately two-week count variance.

The assay was immunoSEQ multiplex PCR, and TCRdb's table has in-frame clones only and misses some. The sample lists about 82,000 clones, about 90% occurring once. Collection occurred without any documented infections or immune events in donors. The CDR3 consists of 14 residues. Germline CDR1 reads LGHNT; CDR2 reads FRNRAP. V lost 6 bases and J lost 7, with 18 bases in between. With regard to this clone: The antigen remains unidentified.

The sequenced material came from blood. The chain links TRBV12-5 to TRBJ1-1; D not resolved. The clonotype comes from a person aged 18-70 years in good health. The CDR3 protein is CASGLPMGLGEAFF. The CDR3 coding sequence is TGTGCTAGTGGCTTGCCGATGGGTTTAGGTGAAGCTTTCTTT.